These 23 T cell receptor beta chains share one sample of origin, sequenced in a study of T cells in Graves' hyperthyroidism and ophthalmopathy. RNA transcripts provided the source from which TCR beta CDR3 regions were amplified. RT-PCR in the first round (using the HTBI primer set) targeted the TCR CDR3. TCRdb reprocessed the multiplex PCR reads via MiXCR and lists one record per CDR3 protein. The sample carries hundreds of thousands of distinct CDR3 sequences, around 38% recorded once. The sequenced sample was blood. The source is a man younger than 35 with Graves' hyperthyroidism.

There are a few counts of this clonotype. The chain joins TRBV7-2 to TRBJ2-5; a possible D gene is TRBD2 (6 bases). CDR3 length: 15 residues. Looked up from germline, CDR1 is SGHTA and CDR2 is FQGNSA. Trimming removed 1 base from V and 5 bases from J, with 14 bases in between. CDR3: CASSLGLPAGETQYF. The CDR3 region has the DNA TGTGCCAGCAGCTTAGGCCTCCCCGCGGGGGAGACCCAGTACTTC.

This clonotype was observed many times. This chain uses TRBV29-1 with TRBJ2-7; tentative D call: TRBD2 (5 bases). This CDR3 spans 11 amino acids. Between the trimmed V and J ends, which lost 6 bases and 3 bases, there was a span of 9 bases. CDR1 and CDR2 from the germline V gene are SQVTM and ANQGSEA. The CDR3 DNA is TGCAGCGTCCGGACTCACTACGAGCAGTACTTC. Translated, it gives CSVRTHYEQYF.

Only a few counts were recorded for this clonotype. The chain recombines TRBV7-9 with TRBJ2-7, with 7 nucleotides matching TRBD2. Germline V lookup: CDR1 SEHNR, CDR2 FQNEAQ (reference sequence). Losses at the gene ends were 6 bases for V and 2 bases for J; bases not matched to a gene: 10. The CDR3 sequence is 15 residues long. DNA of the CDR3: TGTGCCAGCAGTTCTGGGGGGGGACCACCCTACGAGCAGTACTTC. This codes for CASSSGGGPPYEQYF.

With respect to this clonotype: One end of the junction fails to match germline, which may point to a read error. The V gene is TRBV20-1, the J gene TRBJ2-6, with D possibly matching TRBD2 (5 bases). The CDR3 is made up of 11 amino acids. From germline, CDR1 is DFQATT and CDR2 SNEGSKA (reference sequence). The chain's CDR3 is CSAPYTEGLAF. CDR3 DNA: TGCAGTGCTCCCTACACCGAGGGCTTGGCTTTC.

The chain links TRBV7-9 to TRBJ2-5; 7 bases match TRBD1. V lost 5 bases, J lost 9 bases, and 6 bases stayed unmatched. The germline V gene encodes CDR1 SEHNR and CDR2 FQNEAQ (reference sequence). CDR3 size: 12 residues. The CDR3 sequence: CASSATGQPQYF. In DNA, the CDR3 is TGTGCCAGCAGCGCAACGGGACAGCCCCAGTACTTC.

Of note for this clonotype: Sequence at one end of the junction differs from germline and may be a read error. V is TRBV7-2 and J is TRBJ2-7; 7 nucleotides align to TRBD1. CDR1 and CDR2 from the germline V gene are SGHTA and FQGNSA. CDR3 length: 14 residues. The CDR3 here is CASSQGGGNYEQYF. CDR3 coding DNA: TGCGCCAGCAGCCAAGGGGGCGGAAACTACGAGCAGTACTTC.

This chain links TRBV20-1 with TRBJ2-7; D is possibly TRBD1 or TRBD2 (6 bases each). Germline CDR1 reads DFQATT; CDR2 reads SNEGSKA (reference sequence). CDR3 length equals 14 residues. Trimming took 0 bases from V and 6 from J, leaving 15 bases between them. DNA of the CDR3: TGCAGTGCTAGAGATGGCGGAGGGGGTCCCGAGCAGTACTTC. Translating gives CSARDGGGGPEQYF.

Ten or more counts support this clonotype. J is TRBJ2-7 and V is TRBV20-1, with 8 bases lining up with TRBD1. CDR1 is DFQATT and CDR2 is SNEGSKA in the germline V gene (reference sequence). Unmatched junction bases numbered 7, after V lost 5 bases and J lost 1 base. This CDR3 has 14 residues. The CDR3 protein is CSAEDRAPSYEQYF. The DNA of the CDR3 is TGCAGTGCTGAGGACAGGGCACCTTCCTACGAGCAGTACTTC.

V is TRBV18 and J is TRBJ1-3, with TRBD1 as a possible D gene (5 bases). Germline lookup yields CDR1 KGHSH and CDR2 LQKENI. This CDR3 has 15 residues. Deletions cut 6 bases from V and 4 bases from J, with 16 bases between. Here the CDR3 DNA reads TGTGCCAGCTCGTCAACCGGGGGATCCGGAAACACCATATATTTT. Translation: CASSSTGGSGNTIYF.

The sample holds many counts of this clonotype. The chain recombines TRBV7-6 with TRBJ2-5; D is ambiguous. V was cut by 7 bases and J by 4 bases, with 13 bases left in between. The CDR3 runs 13 residues. Germline V gives CDR1 SGHVS, CDR2 FNYEAQ. CDR3 bases: TGTGCCAGCACCCGGGCCTTAGGAGAGACCCAGTACTTC. It codes for CASTRALGETQYF.

The V call is TRBV4-1, the J call TRBJ2-2; D call uncertain. The CDR3 has 15 residues. V lost 0 bases to trimming and J lost 3 bases, with 8 bases between them. From germline, CDR1 is MGHRA and CDR2 YSYEKL. For the CDR3, the DNA is TGCGCCAGCAGCCAAGATCGGCTAGACACCGGGGAGCTGTTTTTT. It specifies CASSQDRLDTGELFF.

The chain uses TRBV10-1 and TRBJ1-2, with 10 bases matching TRBD1. CDR3 length equals 11 residues. The J segment lost 7 bases and the V segment lost 11 bases, leaving 4 bases of the junction unmatched. The V gene's germline CDR1 is WNHNN and CDR2 SYGVQD (reference sequence). DNA of the CDR3: TGCGCCGGGACAGGGGCCGGTGGCTACACCTTC. This codes for CAGTGAGGYTF.

V usage is TRBV19 and J usage is TRBJ1-1, with D uncertain. Trimming removed 6 bases from V and 6 bases from J, with 17 bases in between. The CDR3 has 14 amino acids. The germline gives CDR1 LNHDA, CDR2 SQIVND (reference sequence). CDR3 DNA: TGTGCCAGTAGCCATGACGGCTCTGGGGCTGAAGCTTTCTTT. It encodes CASSHDGSGAEAFF. The full variable domain, rest sourced from reference TRBV19 and TRBJ1-1, is DGGITQSPKYLFRKEGQNVTLSCEQNLNHDAMYWYRQDPGQGLRLIYYSQIVNDFQKGDIAEGYSVSREKKESFPLTVTSAQKNPTAFYLCASSHDGSGAEAFFGQGTRLTVV.

The chain couples TRBV6-6 to TRBJ1-1, with D possibly TRBD1 on 5 matching bases. The CDR3 has 14 residues. The V end was cut by 6 bases, the J end by 4 bases, with 15 bases between. Germline CDR1 reads MNHNY; CDR2 reads SVGAGI (reference sequence). The chain's CDR3 is CASSPGGTGTEAFF. Here the CDR3 DNA reads TGTGCCAGCAGCCCCGGTGGGACTGGCACTGAAGCTTTCTTT.

This clonotype was seen ten or more times. This sequence joins TRBV7-9 and TRBJ1-1, with 8 bases aligning to TRBD1. The germline V gene has CDR1 SEHNR and CDR2 FQNEAQ (reference sequence). CDR3 length equals 15 residues. Trimming removed 5 bases from V and 4 bases from J; junction bases left unmatched: 9. This chain's CDR3 is CASSPRTGRVTEAFF. CDR3 in DNA: TGTGCCAGCAGCCCCCGGACAGGGCGGGTCACTGAAGCTTTCTTT.

CDR3 protein: CASSQVSLRRPLHF. In DNA, the CDR3 is TGCGCCAGCAGCCAAGTGTCCCTTAGGCGTCCCCTCCACTTT. The V call is TRBV4-1, the J call TRBJ1-6, with no clear D. In germline, CDR1 is MGHRA, CDR2 YSYEKL. CDR3 length equals 14 residues. With 1 base removed from V and 13 bases from J, the gap between germline ends came to 14 bases.

A word on this clonotype: Just one base apart from a much larger clone, this may be a read error. V and J are TRBV2 and TRBJ1-2; 7 bases are a match to TRBD1. The CDR3 consists of 15 residues. After removal of 3 bases from V and 4 bases from J, the junction contained 8 bases not matched to a gene. CDR1 is SNHLY, CDR2 FYNNEI, per germline. The CDR3 DNA sequence: TGTGCCAGCAGTGAGAGCGGACAGGTCCTCTATGGCTACACCTTC. Translated: CASSESGQVLYGYTF.

This clonotype was detected many times. The chain uses TRBV5-1 and TRBJ1-1, with D possibly matching TRBD1 (5 bases). CDR1 and CDR2 from the germline V gene are SGHRS and YFSETQ. The CDR3 loop spans 12 amino acids. The ends were cut back, 6 bases at V and 7 bases at J, with 13 bases in the middle. CDR3 in amino acids: CASIPLTGEAFF. The CDR3 region has the DNA TGCGCCAGCATCCCTCTTACAGGTGAAGCTTTCTTT.

This clonotype occurred once. Sequence at one end of the junction differs from germline and may be a read error. V usage is TRBV19 and J usage is TRBJ1-1; D uncertain. The CDR3 totals 14 residues. Germline V gene sequence: CDR1 LNHDA, CDR2 SQIVND (reference sequence). CDR3 nucleotide sequence: TGTGCCAGTAGTATTCGGGTTGTAGGAACTGGAGCTTTCTTT. Its protein is CASSIRVVGTGAFF.

This sequence joins TRBV9 and TRBJ2-5; TRBD2 is a possible D gene (6 bases). This CDR3 has 16 amino acids. Trimming cost V 4 bases and J 2 bases, with 18 bases left between them. Germline V CDR1 and CDR2: SGDLS, YYNGEE. Written as DNA, the CDR3 is TGTGCCAGCAGCACCCAGGGCGGAGGGCCACAAGAGACCCAGTACTTC. Its protein is CASSTQGGGPQETQYF.

The sample holds a few counts of this clonotype. This chain links TRBV20-1 with TRBJ1-2, with unresolved D. V lost 3 bases and J lost 13, with 15 bases in between. This CDR3 is 11 amino acids long. CDR1 and CDR2 from the germline V gene are DFQATT and SNEGSKA (reference sequence). This CDR3 reads CSASYFPLFTF. The DNA of the CDR3 is TGCAGTGCTAGTTACTTCCCCCTTTTCACCTTC.

CDR3 bases: TGTGCCAGCACCCCGGTCGCCTACGAGCAGTACTTC. As protein: CASTPVAYEQYF. The chain couples TRBV25-1 to TRBJ2-7; D is ambiguous. The CDR3 has 12 residues. CDR1 MGHDK and CDR2 SYGVNS come from the germline V gene. Trimming took off 7 bases at V and 2 bases at J, with 9 bases between the two ends.

This clonotype was seen more than once but under ten times. The rearrangement joins TRBV7-8 to TRBJ2-7; D call uncertain. Germline CDR1 and CDR2: SGHVS and FQNEAQ. V shed 3 bases and J shed 4 bases, with 13 bases lying between them. This CDR3 has 14 amino acids. The CDR3 protein is CASSFFNAGYEQYF. CDR3 DNA sequence: TGTGCCAGCAGCTTCTTTAATGCTGGGTACGAGCAGTACTTC.